This is a list of T cell receptor beta chains from one sample in a study of blood T cell repertoires in COVID-19. TCRdb's copy holds only in-frame clones and misses some; the assay was immunoSEQ multiplex PCR. The data contain about 83,000 clones, roughly 86% of them singletons. The specimen was peripheral blood. Receptors were obtained from a man of 80 years or more with active or convalescent COVID-19. CDR3s include the opening cysteine and the closing phenylalanine or tryptophan. Each record gives: clone size, J gene, CDR3 length, V gene, D gene, CDR3 DNA, CDR3 protein. A D gene is named only where the DNA matches it firmly. Rows may omit the clone size; those that give it use once, few, many or a size class.

clone size: NA; J gene: TRBJ1-1; CDR3 length: 17; V gene: TRBV27; D gene: NA; CDR3 DNA: TGTGCCAGCAGTTTTTTGGCTGTCGGACAGATGAACACTGAAGCTTTCTTT; CDR3 protein: CASSFLAVGQMNTEAFF
clone size: NA; J gene: TRBJ1-2; CDR3 length: 15; V gene: TRBV28; D gene: TRBD1; CDR3 DNA: TGTGCCAGCAGTTTCGCCGAGACAGGGATATCTGGCTACACCTTC; CDR3 protein: CASSFAETGISGYTF
clone size: NA; J gene: TRBJ1-1; CDR3 length: 13; V gene: TRBV7-2; D gene: NA; CDR3 DNA: TGTGCCAGCAGCTTACAGGGGCGCGCTGAAGCTTTCTTT; CDR3 protein: CASSLQGRAEAFF
clone size: NA; J gene: TRBJ1-1; CDR3 length: 13; V gene: TRBV6-6; D gene: NA; CDR3 DNA: TGTGCCAGCAGTCAAAGGGGAAACACTGAAGCTTTCTTT; CDR3 protein: CASSQRGNTEAFF
clone size: NA; J gene: TRBJ1-2; CDR3 length: 14; V gene: TRBV5-4; D gene: NA; CDR3 DNA: TGTGCCAGCAGCTCGGCGCCCCCAACCGGGGGCTACACCTTC; CDR3 protein: CASSSAPPTGGYTF
clone size: NA; J gene: TRBJ1-2; CDR3 length: 16; V gene: TRBV7-6; D gene: TRBD1; CDR3 DNA: TGTGCCAGCAGCTTAGCCGGGACAGGGGGCGTCTATGGCTACACCTTC; CDR3 protein: CASSLAGTGGVYGYTF
clone size: NA; J gene: TRBJ1-1; CDR3 length: 15; V gene: TRBV5-6; D gene: NA; CDR3 DNA: TGTGCCAGCAGCTTTCTGGCCAGGGTGAACACTGAAGCTTTCTTT; CDR3 protein: CASSFLARVNTEAFF
clone size: NA; J gene: TRBJ1-1; CDR3 length: 14; V gene: TRBV19; D gene: TRBD1; CDR3 DNA: TGTGCCAGTAGCCCGGGACAGAGATACACTGAAGCTTTCTTT; CDR3 protein: CASSPGQRYTEAFF
clone size: NA; J gene: TRBJ2-2; CDR3 length: 16; V gene: TRBV6-1; D gene: NA; CDR3 DNA: TGTGCCAGCAGTGAATTGGCGGCAGCTTTAACCGGGGAGCTGTTTTTT; CDR3 protein: CASSELAAALTGELFF
clone size: NA; J gene: TRBJ1-1; CDR3 length: 14; V gene: TRBV28; D gene: NA; CDR3 DNA: TGTGCCAGCAGTCGCCCAGGCCCCCCGGGGGAAGCTTTCTTT; CDR3 protein: CASSRPGPPGEAFF
clone size: NA; J gene: TRBJ2-2; CDR3 length: 15; V gene: TRBV5-1; D gene: NA; CDR3 DNA: TGCGCCAGCAGCATCCAGGGTTCGAACACCGGGGAGCTGTTTTTT; CDR3 protein: CASSIQGSNTGELFF
clone size: NA; J gene: TRBJ2-5; CDR3 length: 14; V gene: TRBV7-8; D gene: NA; CDR3 DNA: TGTGCCAGCAGCTCCCGGGAGACCCAAGAGACCCAGTACTTC; CDR3 protein: CASSSRETQETQYF
clone size: NA; J gene: TRBJ1-1; CDR3 length: 15; V gene: TRBV3-1/TRBV3-2; D gene: TRBD1; CDR3 DNA: TGTGCCAGCAGCTCCAGACAGGGAATGAACACTGAAGCTTTCTTT; CDR3 protein: CASSSRQGMNTEAFF
clone size: NA; J gene: TRBJ2-5; CDR3 length: 13; V gene: TRBV2; D gene: NA; CDR3 DNA: TGTGCCAGCAGGGTGGGGCTTCAAGAGACCCAGTACTTC; CDR3 protein: CASRVGLQETQYF
clone size: NA; J gene: TRBJ2-5; CDR3 length: 13; V gene: TRBV6-5; D gene: NA; CDR3 DNA: TGTGCCGGGCGGGCCCCACCACAAGAGACCCAGTACTTC; CDR3 protein: CAGRAPPQETQYF
clone size: NA; J gene: TRBJ1-1; CDR3 length: 15; V gene: TRBV5-1; D gene: NA; CDR3 DNA: TGCGCCAGCAGCTTGGATCGGGGGGGCGACACTGAAGCTTTCTTT; CDR3 protein: CASSLDRGGDTEAFF
clone size: NA; J gene: TRBJ1-3; CDR3 length: 15; V gene: TRBV27; D gene: NA; CDR3 DNA: TGTGCCAGCAGTTTAGATGGAGGGTTCGGAAACACCATATATTTT; CDR3 protein: CASSLDGGFGNTIYF
clone size: few; J gene: TRBJ2-5; CDR3 length: 14; V gene: TRBV7-9; D gene: NA; CDR3 DNA: TGTGCCAGCAGCTTAGCTTGGGGCGTGGAGACCCAGTACTTC; CDR3 protein: CASSLAWGVETQYF
clone size: NA; J gene: TRBJ1-3; CDR3 length: 14; V gene: TRBV28; D gene: NA; CDR3 DNA: TGTGCCAGCAGTCTCCTTGGGGGGAGGGACACCATATATTTT; CDR3 protein: CASSLLGGRDTIYF
clone size: once; J gene: TRBJ1-1; CDR3 length: 16; V gene: TRBV3-1/TRBV3-2; D gene: TRBD1; CDR3 DNA: TGTGCCAGCAGCCAACTACGGACAGGTGGGAACACTGAAGCTTTCTTT; CDR3 protein: CASSQLRTGGNTEAFF
clone size: NA; J gene: TRBJ1-1; CDR3 length: 15; V gene: TRBV9; D gene: TRBD1; CDR3 DNA: TGTGCCAGCAGCGGAAGACAGGGGTCGAACACTGAAGCTTTCTTT; CDR3 protein: CASSGRQGSNTEAFF
clone size: NA; J gene: TRBJ2-2; CDR3 length: 16; V gene: TRBV5-1; D gene: NA; CDR3 DNA: TGCGCCAGCAGCTTGGTGGGGCAGACGAACACCGGGGAGCTGTTTTTT; CDR3 protein: CASSLVGQTNTGELFF
clone size: NA; J gene: TRBJ2-1; CDR3 length: 16; V gene: TRBV18; D gene: TRBD2; CDR3 DNA: TGTGCCAGCTCACCCAAACGGGAGGGCCTGGTTTATGAGCAGTTCTTC; CDR3 protein: CASSPKREGLVYEQFF
clone size: NA; J gene: TRBJ2-1; CDR3 length: 16; V gene: TRBV2; D gene: TRBD2; CDR3 DNA: TGTGCCACCCACCTAGATTCCCTAGCGGGGGCTGGTGAGCAGTTCTTC; CDR3 protein: CATHLDSLAGAGEQFF
clone size: NA; J gene: TRBJ2-3; CDR3 length: 15; V gene: TRBV5-1; D gene: NA; CDR3 DNA: TGCGCCAGCACCCCGCTGACCCCCGGGGCAGATACGCAGTATTTT; CDR3 protein: CASTPLTPGADTQYF
clone size: NA; J gene: TRBJ1-3; CDR3 length: 13; V gene: TRBV10-3; D gene: NA; CDR3 DNA: TGTGCCATCAGTGAACGAGGGAAGGACACCATATATTTT; CDR3 protein: CAISERGKDTIYF
clone size: NA; J gene: TRBJ2-3; CDR3 length: 16; V gene: TRBV19; D gene: TRBD2; CDR3 DNA: TGTGCCAGTTCCGGGACTAGCGGGCCTAGCACAGATACGCAGTATTTT; CDR3 protein: CASSGTSGPSTDTQYF
clone size: NA; J gene: TRBJ2-3; CDR3 length: 18; V gene: TRBV5-8; D gene: TRBD1; CDR3 DNA: TGTGCCAGCAGTCTTGACAGGGTGGCCTACAGTAGCACAGATACGCAGTATTTT; CDR3 protein: CASSLDRVAYSSTDTQYF
clone size: NA; J gene: TRBJ1-4; CDR3 length: 11; V gene: TRBV2; D gene: TRBD1; CDR3 DNA: TGTGCCAGCAGCTTGACAGGGGAACTGTTTTTT; CDR3 protein: CASSLTGELFF
clone size: once; J gene: TRBJ1-1; CDR3 length: 15; V gene: TRBV18; D gene: NA; CDR3 DNA: TGTGCCAGCTCACCAAGTGGCAGGGTGGTCACTGAAGCTTTCTTT; CDR3 protein: CASSPSGRVVTEAFF
clone size: once; J gene: TRBJ2-1; CDR3 length: 14; V gene: TRBV28; D gene: TRBD2; CDR3 DNA: TGTGCCAGCAGGGCGGGGGGGCAATACAATGAGCAGTTCTTC; CDR3 protein: CASRAGGQYNEQFF
clone size: NA; J gene: TRBJ2-5; CDR3 length: 13; V gene: TRBV6-1; D gene: NA; CDR3 DNA: TGTGCCAGCAGTGAAGTTAGCGTGGAGACCCAGTACTTC; CDR3 protein: CASSEVSVETQYF
clone size: NA; J gene: TRBJ2-2; CDR3 length: 15; V gene: TRBV29-1; D gene: NA; CDR3 DNA: TGCAGCGTTCGACGCGGATTTTATGACACCGGGGAGCTGTTTTTT; CDR3 protein: CSVRRGFYDTGELFF
clone size: NA; J gene: TRBJ2-2; CDR3 length: 14; V gene: TRBV11-2; D gene: NA; CDR3 DNA: TGTGCCAGCAGCTTATCAGTTAACACCGGGGAGCTGTTTTTT; CDR3 protein: CASSLSVNTGELFF
clone size: few; J gene: TRBJ1-5; CDR3 length: 19; V gene: TRBV18; D gene: NA; CDR3 DNA: TGTGCCAGCTCACCACTTAGCGTCTCAAAACTTAATAGCAATCAGCCCCAGCATTTT; CDR3 protein: CASSPLSVSKLNSNQPQHF
clone size: NA; J gene: TRBJ1-5; CDR3 length: 14; V gene: TRBV28; D gene: TRBD1; CDR3 DNA: TGTGCCAGCAGCTCAGGGGGTAGCAATCAGCCCCAGCATTTT; CDR3 protein: CASSSGGSNQPQHF
clone size: NA; J gene: TRBJ1-2; CDR3 length: 13; V gene: TRBV12-3/TRBV12-4; D gene: TRBD1; CDR3 DNA: TGTGCCAGCAGTTTCCGCAGGGGGGATGGCTACACCTTC; CDR3 protein: CASSFRRGDGYTF
clone size: NA; J gene: TRBJ1-4; CDR3 length: 16; V gene: TRBV18; D gene: TRBD1; CDR3 DNA: TGTGCCAGCTCACCAGTGGACAGGGGAACTAATGAAAAACTGTTTTTT; CDR3 protein: CASSPVDRGTNEKLFF
clone size: NA; J gene: TRBJ2-5; CDR3 length: 17; V gene: TRBV7-3; D gene: NA; CDR3 DNA: TGTGCCAGCAGCTTAGGGGCAGGCCCGGCGGGGCAAGAGACCCAGTACTTC; CDR3 protein: CASSLGAGPAGQETQYF
clone size: NA; J gene: TRBJ2-1; CDR3 length: 16; V gene: TRBV28; D gene: TRBD2; CDR3 DNA: TGTGCCAGCAGCTACGGACTAGCGGGGGGGCGAAATGAGCAGTTCTTC; CDR3 protein: CASSYGLAGGRNEQFF
clone size: NA; J gene: TRBJ2-1; CDR3 length: 17; V gene: TRBV19; D gene: TRBD2; CDR3 DNA: TGTGCCAGTAGTAGACTAGCGGGGGGGACCAATTACAATGAGCAGTTCTTC; CDR3 protein: CASSRLAGGTNYNEQFF
clone size: NA; J gene: TRBJ1-2; CDR3 length: 16; V gene: TRBV6-6; D gene: NA; CDR3 DNA: TGTGCCAGCAGTTATCTAAGGTTCCAGAGCGACTATGGCTACACCTTC; CDR3 protein: CASSYLRFQSDYGYTF
clone size: NA; J gene: TRBJ1-2; CDR3 length: 11; V gene: TRBV5-6; D gene: NA; CDR3 DNA: TGTGCCAGCAGCGTCGGGTATGGCTACACCTTC; CDR3 protein: CASSVGYGYTF